One sample yielded the 15 T cell receptor beta chains listed below, sequenced in a study of beta chain features in type 1 diabetes. Investigators reverse transcribed all isolated RNA, so they sequenced expressed TCRB transcripts. TCRdb's table, derived via immunoSEQ multiplex PCR, lists solely in-frame clones and lacks some. There are a few hundred thousand clones in the sample; around 13% occur only once, and about 0.01% lies in the top ten. Antigens for these TCRs are unknown. Whole-study results and caveats: Within each of all four CD4+ subsets, Type 1 diabetes patients had TCRB CDR3s that were moderately but significantly shorter.

The sample taken for sequencing was naive CD4+ T cells from blood. The source is a woman aged 18-35 years with type 1 diabetes.

This clone came up a few times. The V gene is TRBV10-3, the J gene TRBJ2-5; D gene ambiguous. This CDR3 has 12 residues. Trimming stripped 2 bases from V and 3 bases from J, with 4 bases between. Germline V gene sequence: CDR1 ENHRY, CDR2 SYGVKD. The CDR3 region has the DNA TGTGCCATCAGTGAGGAGAAAGAGACCCAGTACTTC. Its protein product is CAISEEKETQYF.

V gene TRBV19 combines with J gene TRBJ2-2; the D gene is possibly TRBD2 (5 bases). Germline values: CDR1 LNHDA, CDR2 SQIVND (reference sequence). V was clipped by 7 bases and J by 5 bases, with 14 bases between them. This CDR3 is 14 amino acids long. The CDR3 protein is CASTDYPGTGELFF. CDR3 bases: TGTGCCAGTACCGACTACCCGGGTACCGGGGAGCTGTTTTTT.

V and J are TRBV15 and TRBJ2-1; 11 nucleotides align to TRBD2. Germline lookup yields CDR1 LNHNV and CDR2 YYDKDF (reference sequence). The CDR3 loop spans 15 amino acids. Trimming cost V 2 bases and J 6 bases; bases outside gene matches: 3. This chain's CDR3 is CATSRTSGSFNEQFF. CDR3 sequence (DNA): TGTGCCACCAGCAGAACTAGCGGGAGTTTCAATGAGCAGTTCTTC.

This clone was observed a few times. The chain links TRBV7-9 to TRBJ2-1, with 8 bases identical to TRBD2. This CDR3 is built from 16 residues. Trimming removed 0 bases from V and 5 bases from J; junction bases left unmatched: 6. Germline V gene sequence: CDR1 SEHNR, CDR2 FQNEAQ (reference sequence). Here the CDR3 reads CASSLAGGGSNNEQFF. DNA of the CDR3: TGTGCCAGCAGCTTAGCTGGCGGGGGGAGTAACAATGAGCAGTTCTTC.

CDR3 protein: CASSLGDWRAEAFF. As DNA, the CDR3 is TGTGCCAGCAGCCTGGGGGACTGGAGAGCTGAAGCTTTCTTT. The chain couples TRBV7-9 to TRBJ1-1, with D maybe TRBD1 (5 bases). In germline, CDR1 is SEHNR, CDR2 FQNEAQ (reference sequence). The CDR3 consists of 14 residues. Trimming took 5 bases from V and 6 from J, leaving 16 bases between them. Full variable domain (outside the CDR3, taken from reference TRBV7-9 and TRBJ1-1): DTGVSQNPRHKITKRGQNVTFRCDPISEHNRLYWYRQTLGQGPEFLTYFQNEAQLEKSRLLSDRFSAERPKGSFSTLEIQRTEQGDSAMYLCASSLGDWRAEAFFGQGTRLTVV.

The chain links TRBV7-2 to TRBJ2-5, with 7 bases aligning to TRBD1. Losses at the gene ends were 5 bases for V and 5 bases for J; bases not matched to a gene: 2. The CDR3 loop spans 12 amino acids. CDR1 and CDR2 (germline): SGHTA, FQGNSA. The CDR3 sequence is CASSRDSETQYF. CDR3 nucleotide sequence: TGTGCCAGCAGCCGGGACAGCGAGACCCAGTACTTC. Supplemented by reference TRBV7-2 and TRBJ2-5, the full variable domain reads GAGVSQSPSNKVTEKGKDVELRCDPISGHTALYWYRQSLGQGLEFLIYFQGNSAPDKSGLPSDRFSAERTGGSVSTLTIQRTQQEDSAVYLCASSRDSETQYFGPGTRLLVL.

This rearrangement joins TRBV10-3 to TRBJ1-1; D might be TRBD1 (5 bases). Trimming left V 7 bases short and J 2 bases short, with 20 bases between. This CDR3 has 16 amino acids. CDR1 is ENHRY and CDR2 is SYGVKD in the germline V gene. The CDR3 here is CAITQQEGISNTEAFF. The CDR3, as DNA: TGTGCCATCACCCAACAGGAGGGGATATCAAACACTGAAGCTTTCTTT.

The CDR3 region is CASSPGSGAYNEQFF. The CDR3 bases are TGTGCCAGCAGCCCGGGTAGCGGGGCCTACAATGAGCAGTTCTTC. The chain recombines TRBV7-2 with TRBJ2-1, with TRBD2 matching 8 bases. V dropped 5 bases and J dropped 2; count of bases not matched to a gene: 5. In germline, CDR1 is SGHTA, CDR2 FQGNSA. CDR3 size: 15 residues.

The rearrangement joins TRBV19 to TRBJ1-5; 7 bases are shared with TRBD1. V dropped 8 bases and J dropped 7; count of bases not matched to a gene: 8. Per the germline V gene, CDR1 is LNHDA and CDR2 is SQIVND (reference sequence). The CDR3 has 13 residues. CDR3 coding DNA: TGTGCCAGTGAAGACAGGGCGAGGCAGCCCCAGCATTTT. Translated, it gives CASEDRARQPQHF.

This chain uses TRBV29-1 with TRBJ1-1; D is uncertain. CDR1 and CDR2 from the germline V gene are SQVTM and ANQGSEA. Trimming cost V 7 bases and J 2 bases, with 14 bases left between them. CDR3 length: 13 residues. CDR3: CSGSRGGNTEAFF. Here the CDR3 DNA reads TGCAGCGGGTCCCGGGGTGGAAACACTGAAGCTTTCTTT.

CDR3: CAIYSSFNYGYTF. The CDR3 DNA is TGTGCCATTTACTCGTCCTTTAACTATGGCTACACCTTC. The chain uses TRBV28 and TRBJ1-2; D is unclear. The CDR3 is 13 residues long. The V gene's germline CDR1 is MDHEN and CDR2 SYDVKM. The V gene lost 10 bases and the J gene lost 1 base, with 13 bases spanning the gap.

In its sample, this clone was seen a few times. The CDR3 DNA reads as TGTGCCAGCAGCTTGGGTATAACTAGCGGCCTTGCCGATGAGCAGTTCTTC. Protein sequence: CASSLGITSGLADEQFF. The rearrangement joins TRBV5-4 to TRBJ2-1, with 8 bases fitting TRBD2. This CDR3 is built from 17 residues. Germline V gene data show CDR1 as SGHNT and CDR2 as YYREEE (reference sequence). The trim removed 0 bases at V and 8 bases at J, leaving 13 bases unmatched.

There are a few counts of this clone. This sequence joins TRBV5-6 and TRBJ1-1; D not resolved. The V and J ends lost 4 bases and 0 bases respectively, with 10 bases between them. This CDR3 has 14 amino acids. Germline V gene sequence: CDR1 SGHDT, CDR2 YYEEEE. The DNA for the CDR3 is TGTGCCAGCAGCCCACTCGCCATGAACACTGAAGCTTTCTTT. It translates to CASSPLAMNTEAFF. Using reference TRBV5-6 and TRBJ1-1 for the parts outside the CDR3, the full variable domain is DAGVTQSPTHLIKTRGQQVTLRCSPKSGHDTVSWYQQALGQGPQFIFQYYEEEERQRGNFPDRFSGHQFPNYSSELNVNALLLGDSALYLCASSPLAMNTEAFFGQGTRLTVV.

This clone was found a few times. The rearrangement joins TRBV27 to TRBJ1-2; 7 bases match TRBD1. The germline CDR1 and CDR2 sequences are MNHEY and SMNVEV (reference sequence). With V trimmed by 2 bases and J by 8 bases, 5 bases remained unmatched. The length of the CDR3 is 13 residues. Here the CDR3 reads CASSLEGAWGYTF. DNA for the CDR3: TGTGCCAGCAGTTTAGAGGGGGCGTGGGGCTACACCTTC.

This clone was observed a few times. This rearrangement joins TRBV29-1 to TRBJ2-3; D remains ambiguous. CDR1 and CDR2 from the germline V gene are SQVTM and ANQGSEA. The CDR3 runs 14 residues. The V end was cut by 6 bases, the J end by 2 bases, with 15 bases between. The CDR3, as DNA: TGCAGCGTCGCCCCCGCGTCCCCCACAGATACGCAGTATTTT. This gives the protein CSVAPASPTDTQYF.